The sequence of this TCR beta chain was determined in a study of tumor-infiltrating lymphocytes in primary liver carcinoma (TCRdb year 2017). Notes on the research overall: Between November 2015 and March 2016, a handful of patients in China with histopathologically diagnosed primary liver carcinoma had their tumors surgically resected. The five patients had tumors staged T1-T3 N0M0, with maximum diameters ranging from about 4.2 to 11 cm. Roughly 3.65 to 7.5 million productive TCRbeta reads were obtained per sample, and no significant difference in read depth was found between tissue types. A total of 35 or so specimens from 5 patients, comprising approximately 25 tumor regions, 5 adjacent noncancerous liver tissues and 5 peripheral blood samples, were covered by TCRbeta repertoire sequencing. High reproducibility was observed for the technical replicate repertoires, with mean shared-clone rates approximately 0.9 and correlation coefficients above 0.98. The five patients, three men and two women aged 30 to 69 years, had hepatocellular carcinoma (four) or combined HCC and intrahepatic cholangiocarcinoma (one). Across five regions of each liver tumor, along with adjacent normal tissue and blood, the study brought together TCRbeta repertoire sequencing, expression microarrays and whole-exome sequencing.

Regarding this clonotype: Its recognized antigen is unknown. Base qualities are not provided; no much larger clone lies one nucleotide away.

The paper as a whole reports these results and caveats: Because only the TCR beta chain was sequenced and unpaired alpha chains were not captured, true repertoire diversity is likely underestimated. Repertoire overlap was higher between tumor regions (mean roughly 35%) than tumor-adjacent (approximately 17%) or tumor-blood (about 14%) pairs, consistent with antigen-driven expansion. Because the samples were bulk and unsorted, CD4+ and CD8+ T cell repertoires could not be compared. The top 250 clones made up a significantly larger repertoire fraction in tumors than in blood (p = 0.039). With just 4 to 6 patients in the study, the authors point out that the findings should be validated in a larger study.

The CDR3, cysteine through phenylalanine, is 15 amino acids long. Only CDR3 DNA is held: 45 bases, read in frame from base 1. Per the germline V gene, SGHAT is the CDR1 and FQNNGV is the CDR2. Trimming costs V 5 bases and J 9 bases, and their ends lie 20 bases apart. Blood RNA was extracted from unsorted whole blood using TRIzol reagent, and germline DNA was obtained with the DNeasy Blood & Tissue kit. Patients had chronic HBV infection and were treatment-naive at sampling. Before surgery, roughly 4.2 milliliters of peripheral blood were drawn into K2EDTA tubes. Starting from approximately 0.5 ug total RNA, TCRbeta-specific cDNA was produced by reverse transcription with a constant-region primer and ProtoScript II reverse transcriptase. Construction of the TCRbeta libraries relied on three nested rounds of multiplex PCR, following a slightly modified ARM-PCR procedure. Each of the first two PCR rounds ran for 10 cycles and used multiplex TRBV1-TRBV30 forward primers together with a Cbeta reverse primer. Sample barcodes and Illumina adapters were attached in a final 25-cycle PCR using Deep VentR polymerase. Before sequencing, amplicons of 200-500 bp were purified from gel using a QIAquick gel extraction kit. The TCRbeta amplicons were sequenced with 250-bp paired-end reads on an Illumina HiSeq 2500. The original pipeline was this. Trimmomatic v0.33 was used to quality-trim the reads, and FLASH v1.2.11 was used to merge paired reads so that full CDR3 sequences could be recovered. V, D and J germline segments were assigned to the rearranged TCRbeta sequences using MiGEC v1.2.1b. Clonotype statistics and Shannon-Wiener diversity indices were calculated with VDJtools v1.0.0. To reduce sampling bias, subsequent analyses other than the diversity analysis used only the 250 most abundant clonotypes in each sample. The raw public reads went through TCRdb reprocessing: fastp at Q25, MiXCR clone calling, in-frame beta chains kept. Each CDR3 protein appears once, grouped with its most common genes and DNA. TCRdb, not the original authors, processed these V and J calls. Here the sample has approximately 330,000 distinct CDR3 sequences; roughly 61% occur a single time. Roughly 6% of the sample is taken by the ten largest.

The sequenced sample was peripheral blood. The chain links TRBV11-2 with TRBJ2-1; matching of 6 bases hints at TRBD2 as the D gene. The receptor comes from a man aged 40-49 years with primary liver carcinoma and hepatitis B virus infection. CDR3 loop: CASSPRYGVSGEQFF. The sequenced DNA: TGTGCCAGCAGCCCGAGATATGGGGTTAGCGGTGAGCAGTTCTTC.